These 24 T cell receptor beta chains share one sample of origin, sequenced in a study of T-cell memory formation after mild COVID-19. TCRdb fed the 5' RACE reads into MiXCR, producing one record per CDR3 protein. Among fewer than 90,000 distinct CDR3 sequences listed, over 10% were seen once. Sequenced material: PBMCs or a T cell subset sorted from them (not recorded which). The receptors were sampled from a man between 18 and 35 years old who had mild COVID-19 (a few samples of this study predate the infection). Cell type and time point are not known.

CDR3 protein: CASSLVQGNSPLHF. The CDR3 DNA reads as TGTGCCAGCAGCTTAGTACAGGGGAATTCACCCCTCCACTTT. The chain recombines TRBV7-2 with TRBJ1-6; the match to TRBD1 covers 7 bases. V dropped 1 base and J dropped 7; count of bases not matched to a gene: 1. CDR1 is SGHTA and CDR2 is FQGNSA in the germline V gene. The length of the CDR3 is 14 residues.

This clonotype was seen only a few times. V usage is TRBV7-2 and J usage is TRBJ2-5; the D call may be TRBD1 or TRBD2 (5 bases each). This CDR3 is built from 14 residues. Germline-derived CDR1 and CDR2 are SGHTA and FQGNSA. V dropped 1 base and J dropped 8 bases, with 14 bases sitting between them. The DNA for the CDR3 is TGTGCCAGCAGCTTAGGGGGGTCAGGCCAAACCCAGTACTTC. Its protein is CASSLGGSGQTQYF.

The rearrangement uses TRBV20-1 and TRBJ2-3, with TRBD2 matching over 8 bases. CDR3 length: 15 amino acids. V lost 6 bases to trimming and J lost 0 bases; unmatched junction nucleotides: 8. Germline CDR1 and CDR2: DFQATT and SNEGSKA (reference sequence). The CDR3 loop is CSALWTSMSTDTQYF. The CDR3 DNA sequence: TGCAGTGCGCTCTGGACTAGCATGAGCACAGATACGCAGTATTTT.

This clonotype was detected a few times. The V gene is TRBV4-1, the J gene TRBJ2-7; 7 bases line up with TRBD1. CDR1 MGHRA and CDR2 YSYEKL come from the germline V gene. V gave up 3 bases and J gave up 6 bases; unmatched junction bases: 8. The CDR3 covers 14 residues. The CDR3 sequence: CASSQGRGTGEQYF. Written as DNA, the CDR3 is TGCGCCAGCAGCCAGGGCAGGGGGACCGGCGAGCAGTACTTC.

The table lists this clonotype with a few counts. V is TRBV6-5 and J is TRBJ1-5; 9 bases align to TRBD1. There are 15 residues in the CDR3. V lost 8 bases, J lost 7 bases, and 12 bases stayed unmatched. Germline V gives CDR1 MNHEY, CDR2 SVGAGI. For the CDR3, the DNA is TGTGCCAGCCGGACAGGGGTCTCTTCAGGGCAGCCCCAGCATTTT. Protein: CASRTGVSSGQPQHF.

The gene calls are TRBV12-3 or TRBV12-4 and TRBJ1-1; D call uncertain. V shed 2 bases and J shed 6 bases, with 13 bases lying between them. This CDR3 has 14 amino acids. The CDR3 loop reads CASSLMGFVSEAFF. In DNA, the CDR3 is TGTGCCAGCAGTTTAATGGGCTTTGTATCTGAAGCTTTCTTT.

This clonotype came up many times. The chain is built from TRBV4-3 and TRBJ2-5, with unresolved D. The CDR3 length is 13 residues. Trimming shortened V by 2 bases and J by 1 base, and 5 bases separated the two germline ends. Germline lookup yields CDR1 LGHNA and CDR2 YSLEER. The CDR3 nucleotides read TGCGCCAGCAGCCAAAACCTCCAAGAGACCCAGTACTTC. It yields the protein CASSQNLQETQYF.

This chain uses TRBV6-2 or TRBV6-3 with TRBJ1-4, with a possible D match to TRBD1 (6 bases). V lost 8 bases and J lost 10, with 14 bases in between. Germline CDR1 is MNHEY and CDR2 is SVGEGT. This CDR3 spans 12 amino acids. CDR3 protein: CASEGVLGKLFF. Written as DNA, the CDR3 is TGTGCCAGCGAGGGGGTTTTAGGAAAACTGTTTTTT.

This clonotype was counted a few times. The chain is built from TRBV7-2 and TRBJ1-1, with D perhaps TRBD1 (5 bases). The V and J ends lost 2 bases and 5 bases respectively, with 12 bases between them. The germline CDR1 and CDR2 sequences are SGHTA and FQGNSA. The CDR3 length is 14 residues. CDR3 DNA sequence: TGTGCCAGCAGCTTACAGCAGGGTGGTACTGAAGCTTTCTTT. Its protein is CASSLQQGGTEAFF. The full variable domain, with the rest looked up from reference TRBV7-2 and TRBJ1-1, is GAGVSQSPSNKVTEKGKDVELRCDPISGHTALYWYRQSLGQGLEFLIYFQGNSAPDKSGLPSDRFSAERTGGSVSTLTIQRTQQEDSAVYLCASSLQQGGTEAFFGQGTRLTVV.

This chain connects TRBV4-2 to TRBJ1-6; 7 bases are a match to TRBD1. The germline V gene encodes CDR1 LGHNA and CDR2 YNFKEQ. The trim removed 8 bases at V and 10 bases at J, leaving 14 bases unmatched. This CDR3 is 15 amino acids long. CDR3 loop: CASGSGGTADSPLHF. The CDR3 region has the DNA TGTGCCAGCGGCTCGGGAGGGACAGCAGACTCACCCCTCCACTTT.

This clonotype was counted only a few times. The CDR3 protein is CASSPVGGFSGANVLTF. The CDR3 coding sequence is TGTGCCAGCAGCCCCGTAGGGGGGTTCTCTGGGGCCAACGTCCTGACTTTC. The chain combines TRBV7-2 with TRBJ2-6, with D perhaps being TRBD1 or TRBD2 (6 bases each). The CDR3 runs to 17 residues. The V end lost 5 bases, the J end lost 0 bases, and 14 bases lay between the germline ends. Germline V CDR1 and CDR2: SGHTA, FQGNSA.

The table lists this clonotype with a few counts. The chain combines TRBV7-3 with TRBJ2-1, with D possibly being TRBD2 (6 bases). Per the germline V gene, CDR1 is SGHTA and CDR2 is FQGTGA. This CDR3 has 14 amino acids. V was cut by 5 bases and J by 6 bases, with 14 bases left in between. The chain's CDR3 is CASSRAGGVNEQFF. DNA for the CDR3: TGTGCCAGCAGCCGGGCTGGAGGGGTCAATGAGCAGTTCTTC. Complete variable domain (other parts from reference TRBV7-3 and TRBJ2-1): GAGVSQTPSNKVTEKGKYVELRCDPISGHTALYWYRQSLGQGPEFLIYFQGTGAADDSGLPNDRFFAVRPEGSVSTLKIQRTERGDSAVYLCASSRAGGVNEQFFGPGTRLTVL.

This clonotype was observed a handful of times. This chain links TRBV9 with TRBJ2-6; D remains unclear. This CDR3 region has 18 residues. Germline V gene lookup returns CDR1 SGDLS and CDR2 YYNGEE. V was trimmed by 4 bases and J by 0 bases, leaving 17 bases between them. CDR3 DNA: TGTGCCAGCAGCCCACGAGTCGGACCGCTCTCTGGGGCCAACGTCCTGACTTTC. This gives the protein CASSPRVGPLSGANVLTF.

Ten or more counts support this clonotype. The chain recombines TRBV20-1 with TRBJ2-3, with 12 bases identical to TRBD2. CDR3 length: 17 residues. Germline CDR1 is DFQATT and CDR2 is SNEGSKA (reference sequence). The V and J ends lost 0 bases and 0 bases, in that order; junction bases with no gene match: 4. The CDR3 DNA sequence: TGCAGTGCTAGAGAACTAGCGGGGGGCATAAGCACAGATACGCAGTATTTT. Amino acids: CSARELAGGISTDTQYF.

This sequence joins TRBV6-5 and TRBJ1-1; TRBD1 matches 8 bases. Germline CDR1 is MNHEY and CDR2 is SVGAGI. This CDR3 has 14 amino acids. V lost 6 bases and J lost 6; bases outside the gene matches: 9. CDR3 coding DNA: TGTGCCAGCAGGTCCACAGGGGGAGGACCTGAAGCTTTCTTT. It codes for CASRSTGGGPEAFF.

This clonotype has just a few counts. The V gene is TRBV6-5, the J gene TRBJ1-3; D is perhaps TRBD1 (5 bases). CDR3 size: 17 residues. Trimming shortened V by 0 bases and J by 3 bases, and 15 bases separated the two germline ends. Looked up from germline, CDR1 is MNHEY and CDR2 is SVGAGI. The CDR3 DNA is TGTGCCAGCAGTTACTCGGGCAGGGCCACCCGTGGAAACACCATATATTTT. It specifies CASSYSGRATRGNTIYF.

The chain is built from TRBV3-1 and TRBJ2-7; D perhaps matches TRBD2 (6 bases). The CDR3 is made up of 15 amino acids. Germline V gives CDR1 LGHDT, CDR2 YNNKEL (reference sequence). V dropped 1 base and J dropped 6 bases, with 16 bases sitting between them. The CDR3 coding sequence is TGTGCCAGCAGCCAAGGGGACTCGGCGTCAGGCGAGCAGTACTTC. Amino acid sequence: CASSQGDSASGEQYF.

This chain connects TRBV5-1 to TRBJ1-1; D is uncertain. From germline, CDR1 is SGHRS and CDR2 YFSETQ. This CDR3 comprises 15 residues. Trimming pared 0 bases from V and 2 bases from J, leaving 11 bases between. The CDR3: CASSLAPPGNTEAFF. The CDR3 coding sequence is TGCGCCAGCAGCTTGGCCCCGCCGGGAAACACTGAAGCTTTCTTT.

This clonotype was observed a few times. The chain employs TRBV9 and TRBJ2-3; D gene uncertain. Trimming took 3 bases from V and 2 from J, leaving 10 bases between them. The CDR3 totals 14 residues. The V gene's germline CDR1 is SGDLS and CDR2 YYNGEE. The CDR3 protein is CASSANGFTDTQYF. The DNA for the CDR3 is TGTGCCAGCAGCGCGAATGGCTTCACAGATACGCAGTATTTT.

V gene TRBV7-9 combines with J gene TRBJ2-5; TRBD2 is a possible D gene (6 bases). Germline CDR1 is SEHNR and CDR2 is FQNEAQ (reference sequence). Trimming left V 3 bases short and J 4 bases short, with 15 bases between. This CDR3 has 15 amino acids. CDR3 coding DNA: TGTGCCAGCAGCTTGACCGTCCGGGGAGGAGAGACCCAGTACTTC. As protein: CASSLTVRGGETQYF. Full variable domain (outside the CDR3, taken from reference TRBV7-9 and TRBJ2-5): DTGVSQNPRHKITKRGQNVTFRCDPISEHNRLYWYRQTLGQGPEFLTYFQNEAQLEKSRLLSDRFSAERPKGSFSTLEIQRTEQGDSAMYLCASSLTVRGGETQYFGPGTRLLVL.

Only a few counts were recorded for this clonotype. The chain employs TRBV15 and TRBJ2-1; D is perhaps TRBD2 (6 bases). Germline-derived CDR1 and CDR2 are LNHNV and YYDKDF (reference sequence). V shed 2 bases and J shed 9 bases, with 14 bases lying between them. This CDR3 contains 14 residues. CDR3 loop: CATSRLIGGTEQFF. Here the CDR3 DNA reads TGTGCCACCAGCAGACTGATCGGGGGTACTGAGCAGTTCTTC.

This clonotype was picked up a small number of times. CDR3 in DNA: TGTGCCAGCAGTTACTCGACCAGTTTCTACGAGCAGTACTTC. Translating gives CASSYSTSFYEQYF. The rearrangement uses TRBV6-6 and TRBJ2-7; D gene ambiguous. With 0 bases removed from V and 3 bases from J, the gap between germline ends came to 9 bases. CDR3 length equals 14 residues. The germline V gene has CDR1 MNHNY and CDR2 SVGAGI (reference sequence).

The chain links TRBV7-8 to TRBJ2-1, with a tentative D call TRBD2 (5 bases). V gave up 4 bases and J gave up 2 bases, with 12 bases separating them. This CDR3 has 15 residues. Germline CDR1 is SGHVS and CDR2 is FQNEAQ. The CDR3 bases are TGTGCCAGCAGCTCTACTAGGTCCACCTACAATGAGCAGTTCTTC. Its protein is CASSSTRSTYNEQFF.

DNA of the CDR3: TGTGCCAGCAGCGAAACCGGCAACCCCCGGTCCCAGCATTTT. Amino acid sequence: CASSETGNPRSQHF. The chain joins TRBV9 to TRBJ1-5; D unresolved. The CDR3 extends over 14 amino acids. Germline V gene lookup returns CDR1 SGDLS and CDR2 YYNGEE. The V gene lost 3 bases and the J gene lost 11 bases, with 18 bases spanning the gap. Supplemented by reference TRBV9 and TRBJ1-5, the full variable domain reads DSGVTQTPKHLITATGQRVTLRCSPRSGDLSVYWYQQSLDQGLQFLIQYYNGEERAKGNILERFSAQQFPDLHSELNLSSLELGDSALYFCASSETGNPRSQHFGDGTRLSIL.